This note documents a single T cell receptor (beta chain) sequence. The specificity of this receptor is unknown. No per-base quality is available; no much larger clone lies one base away. The cohort was made up of roughly 670 healthy bone marrow donors. At the time of sampling, all cohort members were nominally healthy, though unrecorded immune exposures were likely present. The donor was CMV seropositive and belonged to the group of some 290 seropositive cohort members. A peripheral blood sample was provided by each donor, and peripheral blood mononuclear cells were used for TCR beta sequencing. Genomic DNA was extracted from the blood cell samples with the Qiagen DNeasy Blood Extraction Kit. The library relied on the immunoSEQ multiplex PCR assay. A mixture of 60 forward primers for TCR Vbeta segments and 13 reverse primers for TCR Jbeta segments was used in the multiplex PCR. A multiplex PCR assay on genomic DNA amplified the CDR3 region of rearranged TCR beta genes. On the Illumina HiSeq System, the amplified TCR beta libraries were sequenced as 87-base-pair reads. From the authors' description of their analysis: A later analysis tallied about 77 million unique TCR beta chains across the roughly 610 repertoires, and approximately 12 million of those chains were shared by two or more donors. Raw reads were error-corrected and collapsed into unique sequences by a nearest-neighbor algorithm in which closely related sequences were merged to remove PCR and sequencing errors. V, D and J gene segments were assigned by aligning CDR3 sequences to IMGT reference sequences. Each retained sequence needed at least a six-nucleotide match to both a V gene segment and a J gene segment. A rearrangement counted as productive if the CDR3 had no stop codons and remained in frame with V and J, and every other rearrangement counted as non-productive. CDR3 was defined according to IMGT convention as the region running from the second conserved V-encoded cysteine to the conserved J-encoded phenylalanine. The earlier analysis of more than 450 of the donors excluded sequences that lacked an unambiguous match to a single V gene segment. An earlier analysis of fewer than 750 of the donors classified V segments as functional when productive rearrangements were above 56.7% and as segregating when the standard deviation between donors was above 5%. A statistical classification framework was built to diagnose cytomegalovirus status from the catalog of TCR beta chain sequences. In a later analysis, V and J genes were assigned by comparing TCR nucleotide sequences against IMGT/GENE-DB human TR gene sequences. Using the TCRdist pipeline, a later analysis assigned CDR3 sequences along with most-parsimonious VDJ recombination scenarios. In a later analysis, each TCR beta chain was defined by its CDR3 amino acid sequence together with its V-gene family, and reads lacking a unique V-gene family were excluded. In a later analysis, 450 to 600 highly shared, low-generation-probability nucleotide sequences were removed to address suspected cross-contamination and a sequencing artifact. For each public chain, a later analysis derived a clonal expansion index from normalized ranks of inferred template counts within each repertoire. A later analysis computed generation probabilities with a VDJ recombination model fitted to out-of-frame rearrangements, and checked the results against IGoR. In a later analysis, hypergeometric tests were used to score TCR-TCR, TCR-HLA and TCR-CMV co-occurrence, with a repertoire-size bias correction applied to TCR pairs. False discovery rates were estimated in a later analysis by permuting HLA or CMV assignments 20 times. In a later analysis, co-occurring TCRs were grouped with DBSCAN, and TCRdist sequence similarity was added when clustering was performed within HLA-allele-positive subsets. For co-occurrence clustering, repertoires with fewer than 30,000 or more than 120,000 public chains were excluded, along with 4 to 6 repertoires with anomalous nucleotide sharing. TCRdb re-hosts the immuneACCESS table, in-frame sequences only. Its copies lack some clones; in the studies checked, an unresolved V gene accounts for under half of them, and the cause for the rest is not known. V and J calls and clone size are as listed in that table; D and trimming were resolved from the DNA. This sample holds about 270,000 clones; 75% to 90% were observed only once. Together, the top ten hold approximately 4.3% of the sample.

The sample belongs to a study of cytomegalovirus exposure and HLA in healthy donors listed by TCRdb under 2017. Turning to the overall study: According to an earlier analysis of 587 of the donors, 150 million to 200 million T cells yielded approximately 120 million unique TCR beta sequences and approximately 280 Gb of sequence data. Roughly 300 gigabases of sequencing data and approximately 91 million unique TCR sequences made up an early release that covered 500 to 650 HLA-typed donors. The genetic ancestry cluster associated with self-reported Caucasian donors included roughly four fifths of the roughly 380 genotyped donors. The study aimed to test whether cataloging public T cell receptors could reveal signatures of past pathogen exposure. The T cell repertoires of around 730 subjects were profiled by immunosequencing and related to cytomegalovirus serostatus. In addition to the first cohort of approximately 670 subjects, a separate validation cohort of approximately 120 different subjects was used. The study combined high-throughput TCR immunosequencing, statistical association of individual TCRs with disease status, and machine learning to predict cytomegalovirus infection status. A later analysis re-examined previously published TCR beta repertoires from 500 to 700 donors and added high-resolution HLA genotyping to investigate patterns of TCR occurrence. Rather than using new phenotypic data, the later analysis identified candidate immune exposures from TCR beta sequences and from how often those sequences occurred across donors. In an earlier analysis of roughly 540 of the donors, high-throughput TCR beta sequencing was used to judge whether each TCR beta V gene segment behaved as functional or pseudogenic. Donor age, sex, ethnicity and CMV serostatus were compiled together with the repertoire data. In a later genetic analysis, genome-wide SNP genotypes for about three fifths of the roughly 670 donors were used, and that subset was treated as a discovery cohort. Every repertoire in the discovery cohort had been generated on one and the same sequencing platform. Class I and class II HLA loci were covered by the typing at four-digit resolution. Typing coverage varied by locus: roughly 629-640 donors for A, B, C, DRB1 and DQB1; approximately 500 for DQA1; more than 600 for DPA1; approximately 450 for DPB1. A handful of DR-DQ haplotypes were handled as single units for association and clustering because linkage in the cohort was strong. Across around 400 genotyped donors of the cohort, an average of roughly 250,000 unique TCR beta nucleotide sequences per donor were sequenced, and roughly 20% of those sequences were non-productive.

The research as a whole found: A further reported finding was that TCR beta sequences accurately predicted the HLA-A and HLA-B alleles for most subjects in the first cohort. Specific HLA alleles were associated with 15,000 to 20,000 TCR beta sequences at a false discovery rate of 0.05 in a later analysis. Roughly uniform sequencing depth across donors was assumed in presence/absence analyses, although this assumption may not hold. Broadly in line with IMGT annotations, most TCR beta V segments showed up in productive rearrangements about 90% or about 30% of the time in an earlier analysis of about 500 of the donors. In a later genetic analysis, a missense DCLRE1C variant was associated with V-gene and J-gene trimming of TCR beta chains, and the association was replicated in an independent cohort. Strong co-occurrence of HLA alleles, especially DR and DQ, made assigning TCR associations to individual alleles difficult. Most TCR sequences were observed very rarely across donors, whereas some public TCRs were present in many individuals. The only immune exposure information available for the cohort was CMV serostatus. Cytomegalovirus status was reported to be diagnosed by the classifier with high specificity and sensitivity in both the original and validation cohorts. According to a later analysis, TCR association rates differed among HLA loci, with DRB1 alleles showing the most associated TCRs and HLA-C alleles showing the fewest. A later analysis found that most CMV-associated TCR beta chains appeared HLA-restricted, with HLA associations seemingly driven largely by CMV exposure. Compared with equally common non-associated chains, HLA-associated TCR beta chains in a later analysis were more clonally expanded and had lower generation probabilities. According to a later genetic analysis, donors in an Asian-associated ancestry cluster had fewer N-insertions in productive TCRs than the roughly 670-donor mean. Only TCR beta chains were sequenced in this cohort, and the absence of alpha or paired-chain data limited detectable features. Correlated functional status among segregating V segments might reflect linkage disequilibrium, but an unknown experimental factor could not be ruled out. Some IMGT-functional V segments, including TRBV6-2 and TRBV6-3, could not be told apart with the 87-base-pair reads, so those segments were excluded. The authors suggested that the approach could potentially be generalized to other disease states and immunological phenotypes. A total of about 150 TCR beta chains were listed by the study as associated with cytomegalovirus. Because counts were too low, approximately 15 rarely observed V segments, including chromosome 9 orphons, were excluded from the earlier analysis of several hundred of the donors. A cluster of highly shared sequence variants was judged likely to represent a technical artifact of the sequencing pipeline. In vitro tests confirmed that a few of the cytomegalovirus-associated TCR beta chains recognize cytomegalovirus antigens. A later analysis reported that several top co-occurrence clusters appeared linked to parvovirus B19, influenza, CMV and Epstein-Barr virus. Because some donors lacked HLA typing at each locus, the association tests relied only on the typed subset.

Measured from the cysteine to the phenylalanine, the CDR3 is 13 residues long. The only DNA kept is the CDR3, 39 bases in frame from the first base. From a lookup of the germline V gene, CDR1 and CDR2 are SGHDN and FVKESK. V is cut by 0 bases and J by 4 bases, and the space between the germline ends is 7 bases. The receptor chain draws on TRBV14 and TRBJ2-7; TRBD2 is perhaps the D gene, given 5 matching bases. The sequence was collected from a man between 35 and 55 years old in good health and CMV-seropositive. Sequenced material: PBMCs. The CDR3 reads CASSQDTGYEQYF. The sequence in DNA is TGTGCCAGCAGCCAAGATACGGGATACGAGCAGTACTTC.